These T cell receptor beta chains were read from a single sample in a study of CD8 T cells in ankylosing spondylitis. MiXCR was run by TCRdb on the 5' RACE reads, yielding one entry per CDR3 protein. The data contain hundreds of thousands of distinct CDR3 sequences, 12% of them singletons. Sequenced: blood, either unsorted or a sorted T cell fraction (not recorded which). Source of these receptors: a male donor with ankylosing spondylitis. The CDR3 runs from the conserved cysteine through the conserved F or W. A D gene is named only where the DNA matches it firmly. Size tells how often a clone was seen (once, few, many) or the class of an expanded clone, and some rows leave it out.

V	size	D	J	DNA	CDR3
TRBV20-1	few	NA	TRBJ2-2	TGCAGTGCTGAACCCCCAGTCAAAAGCGGGCTGTTTTTT	CSAEPPVKSGLFF
TRBV29-1	many	NA	TRBJ2-1	TGCAGCGTTGGGGGAACCCAGGGGGGCCCCAGCTCCTACAATGAGCAGTTCTTC	CSVGGTQGGPSSYNEQFF
TRBV28	NA	NA	TRBJ2-5	TGTGCCAGCAGGCGTCCCCAGGGACTCGGTGGGGAGACCCAGTACTTC	CASRRPQGLGGETQYF
TRBV30	NA	NA	TRBJ2-5	TGTGCCTGGAGTGTCAACAGTAAAGAGACCCAGTACTTC	CAWSVNSKETQYF
TRBV7-9	few	TRBD2	TRBJ2-7	TGTGCCAGCAGCCCCACTAGCGGGGGGACCTCCTACGAGCAGTACTTC	CASSPTSGGTSYEQYF
TRBV28	many	NA	TRBJ2-4	TGTGCCAGCAGGGTCGCAGGGGCGGGCAAAAACATTCAGTACTTC	CASRVAGAGKNIQYF
TRBV12-3/TRBV12-4	many	NA	TRBJ2-5	TGTGCCAGCAGTTTAGAGCGGGCAGAGACCCAGTACTTC	CASSLERAETQYF
TRBV11-2	few	TRBD1	TRBJ1-5	TGTGCCAGCAGCTCCCGGACAGGCAGCTTTTATAGCAATCAGCCCCAGCATTTT	CASSSRTGSFYSNQPQHF
TRBV6-5	NA	TRBD2	TRBJ2-7	TGTGCCAGCAGTTACCGGACTAGCGGCTCCTACGAGCAGTACTTC	CASSYRTSGSYEQYF
TRBV20-1	many	TRBD1	TRBJ2-7	TGCAGTGCTAGTGGGACAGGGAGTTTACGCGACCCGTGGGAGCAGTACTTC	CSASGTGSLRDPWEQYF
TRBV11-2	NA	NA	TRBJ1-1	TGTGCCAGCAACCGCGGGACCGATCCCTGGAACACTGAAGCTTTCTTT	CASNRGTDPWNTEAFF
TRBV12-3/TRBV12-4	NA	NA	TRBJ2-2	TGTGCCAGCAGTTTTAAAATCATAACAGGCGGCAGTACCGGGGAGCTGTTTTTT	CASSFKIITGGSTGELFF
TRBV20-1	NA	NA	TRBJ1-1	TGCAGTGCCACATCTCCTCTCGTATCGAACACTGAAGCTTTCTTT	CSATSPLVSNTEAFF
TRBV7-2	few	NA	TRBJ1-5	TGTGCCAGCAGCCCCCCGGGGTTCCGGAGCAATCAGCCCCAGCATTTT	CASSPPGFRSNQPQHF
TRBV20-1	NA	NA	TRBJ1-1	TGCAGTGCTAATCGGGCTCTGGAAGCTTTCTTT	CSANRALEAFF
TRBV4-3	NA	NA	TRBJ1-1	TGCGCCAGCAGCCTAGGCCCGGACAGGAACACTGAAGCTTTCTTT	CASSLGPDRNTEAFF
TRBV27	NA	NA	TRBJ1-2	TGTGCCAGCAGTTTCGGGACGACCCATGGCTACACCTTC	CASSFGTTHGYTF
TRBV20-1	many	NA	TRBJ2-3	TGCAGTGCCCGGCGGAGGTCTAGCACAGATACGCAGTATTTT	CSARRRSSTDTQYF
TRBV9	NA	NA	TRBJ1-1	TGTGCCAGCAGCGCCGAAGGGGGACTGACTGAAGCTTTCTTT	CASSAEGGLTEAFF
TRBV12-3/TRBV12-4	once	NA	TRBJ1-1	TGTGCCAGCAGTTTCGCTCGACCGAACACTGAAGCTTTCTTT	CASSFARPNTEAFF
TRBV20-1	NA	NA	TRBJ2-1	TGCAGTGCTAGTAGCAGGACCTACAATGAGCAGTTCTTC	CSASSRTYNEQFF
TRBV2	NA	NA	TRBJ1-6	TGTGCCAGCACCCTGGACAGCCATTCACCCCTCCACTTT	CASTLDSHSPLHF
TRBV15	few	TRBD2	TRBJ2-1	TGTGCCACCAGCAGTTTGAGTAGCGGGAGGGCCTATCATGAGCAGTTCTTC	CATSSLSSGRAYHEQFF
TRBV4-2	few	NA	TRBJ1-4	TGTGCCAGCAGCCGCGGGCGGGGGGGCGAGGATGAAAAACTGTTTTTT	CASSRGRGGEDEKLFF
TRBV29-1	many	NA	TRBJ2-7	TGCAGCGTTGAGGGCCGAGGGGACGAGCAGTACTTC	CSVEGRGDEQYF
TRBV11-2	NA	NA	TRBJ2-5	TGTGCCAGCAGCCACTGGACAGAGATGGACCAGTACTTC	CASSHWTEMDQYF
TRBV12-3/TRBV12-4	NA	TRBD2	TRBJ2-3	TGTGCCAGCAGTATCGGACTAGCGGTCGGAGATACGCAGTATTTT	CASSIGLAVGDTQYF
TRBV10-1	NA	NA	TRBJ2-4	TGCGCCAGCAGTGTTTGGGGGAGTGGGGCCAAAAACATTCAGTACTTC	CASSVWGSGAKNIQYF
TRBV20-1	NA	TRBD2	TRBJ2-1	TGCAGTGCTAGAGATTCCCCAGCGGGGGCCTCCTACAATGAGCAGTTCTTC	CSARDSPAGASYNEQFF
TRBV12-3/TRBV12-4	many	NA	TRBJ2-1	TGTGCCAGCAGTTTCAACTCGGATGAGCAGTTCTTC	CASSFNSDEQFF
TRBV5-1	NA	TRBD1	TRBJ1-1	TGCGCCAGCAGCTTTGAGCAGGGGGGAGAAACTGAAGCTTTCTTT	CASSFEQGGETEAFF
TRBV20-1	many	NA	TRBJ1-2	TGCAGTGCTAGGACCAAGGGAGTAGTAGGCTACACCTTC	CSARTKGVVGYTF
TRBV28	few	NA	TRBJ2-3	TGTGCCAGCAGATCGGCAGGGTGGGGAGATACGCAGTATTTT	CASRSAGWGDTQYF
TRBV25-1	few	TRBD1	TRBJ2-1	TGTGCCAGCAGTGACCCCACAGGGGGCAACTACAATGAGCAGTTCTTC	CASSDPTGGNYNEQFF
TRBV11-1	few	NA	TRBJ1-6	TGTGCCAGCAGCCTTGGACCCGGAGGTTCACCCCTCCACTTT	CASSLGPGGSPLHF
TRBV27	NA	NA	TRBJ2-7	TGTGCCAGCAGTTGGGCTCCAGGAACGTCCTACGAGCAGTACTTC	CASSWAPGTSYEQYF
TRBV12-3/TRBV12-4	many	NA	TRBJ2-4	TGTGCCAGCATGAACCGGGGAAACATTCAGTACTTC	CASMNRGNIQYF